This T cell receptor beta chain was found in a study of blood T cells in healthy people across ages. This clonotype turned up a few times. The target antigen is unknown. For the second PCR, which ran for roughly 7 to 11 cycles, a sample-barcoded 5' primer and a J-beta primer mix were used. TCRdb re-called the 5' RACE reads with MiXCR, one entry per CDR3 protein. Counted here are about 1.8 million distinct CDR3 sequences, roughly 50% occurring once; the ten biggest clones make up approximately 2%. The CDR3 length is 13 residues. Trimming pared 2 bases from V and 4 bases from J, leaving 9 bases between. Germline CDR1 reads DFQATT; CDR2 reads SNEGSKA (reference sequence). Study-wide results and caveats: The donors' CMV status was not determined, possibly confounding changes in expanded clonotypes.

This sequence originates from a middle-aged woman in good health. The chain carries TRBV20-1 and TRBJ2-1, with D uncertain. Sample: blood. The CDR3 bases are TGCAGTGCTAGACTGGACCGATACAATGAGCAGTTCTTC. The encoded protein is CSARLDRYNEQFF.